A single sample gave rise to the 21 T cell receptor beta chains below, sequenced in a study of cytomegalovirus exposure and HLA in healthy donors. PCR primers comprised 60 Vbeta and 13 Jbeta primers. Data came from immunoSEQ multiplex PCR; TCRdb stores just in-frame clones and leaves some out. Among under 45,000 clones, 60% to 80% were seen once, and the ten largest hold 1.4%. Sequenced input: PBMCs. All receptors come from a man aged 25-40 years in good health and CMV-seronegative.

This sequence joins TRBV5-1 and TRBJ2-7, with 9 bases fitting TRBD1. The germline gives CDR1 SGHRS, CDR2 YFSETQ. With V trimmed by 4 bases and J by 0 bases, 5 bases remained unmatched. This CDR3 region has 15 residues. The CDR3: CASSDRGVSSYEQYF. CDR3 in DNA: TGCGCCAGCAGCGACAGGGGGGTAAGCTCCTACGAGCAGTACTTC.

The gene calls are TRBV7-9 and TRBJ1-2; D is perhaps TRBD1 (6 bases). Germline V gives CDR1 SEHNR, CDR2 FQNEAQ (reference sequence). V was cut by 5 bases and J by 1 base, with 20 bases left in between. The CDR3 spans 17 residues. CDR3 DNA: TGTGCCAGCAGCAAACGGGACACCTTAGCGAGTAACTATGGCTACACCTTC. Protein sequence: CASSKRDTLASNYGYTF.

The chain recombines TRBV18 with TRBJ2-5; D is perhaps TRBD2 (6 bases). Germline V lookup: CDR1 KGHSH, CDR2 LQKENI. This CDR3 is built from 17 residues. Trimming took 2 bases from V and 5 from J, leaving 21 bases between them. The CDR3 region is CASSPEGLTPKEETQYF. CDR3 sequence (DNA): TGTGCCAGCTCACCAGAGGGACTCACCCCTAAGGAGGAGACCCAGTACTTC.

This chain links TRBV4-1 with TRBJ2-3, with D perhaps TRBD2 (6 bases). CDR1 is MGHRA, CDR2 YSYEKL, per germline. The CDR3 runs to 13 residues. Between the trimmed V and J ends, which lost 4 bases and 10 bases, there was a span of 15 bases. The CDR3 loop reads CASSPTLTGAQYF. In DNA, the CDR3 is TGCGCCAGCAGCCCCACACTCACGGGGGCGCAGTATTTT.

This chain connects TRBV27 to TRBJ2-6, with a tentative D call TRBD2 (5 bases). Germline V lookup: CDR1 MNHEY, CDR2 SMNVEV (reference sequence). The CDR3 is 15 residues long. The ends were cut back, 5 bases at V and 5 bases at J, with 13 bases in the middle. Here the CDR3 reads CASSPGERRANVLTF. Here the CDR3 DNA reads TGTGCCAGCAGTCCGGGCGAGCGGAGGGCCAACGTCCTGACTTTC.

This chain connects TRBV12-5 to TRBJ2-3, with TRBD2 identical over 11 bases. The germline gives CDR1 LGHNT, CDR2 FRNRAP. CDR3 length equals 18 residues. V was pared by 1 base and J by 10 bases, with 16 bases of the junction left unmatched. The CDR3 is CASGLASTSGKPSLPQYF. In nucleotides, the CDR3 is TGTGCTAGTGGTTTGGCTTCGACTAGCGGGAAACCTTCCCTGCCGCAGTATTTT.

The chain recombines TRBV13 with TRBJ2-5; the D gene is possibly TRBD1 (6 bases). The closer fit of TRBJ2-7 to the DNA end suggests the J call may be wrong. The length of the CDR3 is 15 residues. CDR1 is PRHDT and CDR2 is FYEKMQ in the germline V gene (reference sequence). CDR3 amino acids: CASSFGQRTVYEQYF. The DNA of the CDR3 is TGTGCCAGCAGCTTCGGACAGAGGACTGTGTACGAGCAGTACTTC.

V usage is TRBV18 and J usage is TRBJ1-5; the match to TRBD1 covers 7 bases. CDR1 is KGHSH, CDR2 LQKENI, per germline. This CDR3 comprises 15 residues. Losses at the gene ends were 3 bases for V and 4 bases for J; bases not matched to a gene: 6. This CDR3 is CASSPTGTANQPQHF. The CDR3 DNA follows: TGTGCCAGCTCACCGACAGGGACCGCGAATCAGCCCCAGCATTTT. The full variable domain, its missing parts supplied by reference TRBV18 and TRBJ1-5, is NAGVMQNPRHLVRRRGQEARLRCSPMKGHSHVYWYRQLPEEGLKFMVYLQKENIIDESGMPKERFSAEFPKEGPSILRIQQVVRGDSAAYFCASSPTGTANQPQHFGDGTRLSIL.

This clone was counted a single time. The chain recombines TRBV7-9 with TRBJ2-5, with D possibly TRBD1 on 6 matching bases. The CDR3 contains 16 residues. Germline V gives CDR1 SEHNR, CDR2 FQNEAQ (reference sequence). Trimming shortened V by 5 bases and J by 0 bases, and 16 bases separated the two germline ends. This CDR3 is CASSLSGHTYQETQYF. In DNA, the CDR3 is TGTGCCAGCAGCCTTTCGGGACATACGTACCAAGAGACCCAGTACTTC.

This clone was recorded once. V usage is TRBV7-3 and J usage is TRBJ2-2, with 16 bases aligning to TRBD2. V shed 5 bases and J 5 bases; nucleotides not matched to a gene: 17. This CDR3 contains 21 residues. Germline-derived CDR1 and CDR2 are SGHTA and FQGTGA. The CDR3 DNA sequence: TGTGCCAGCAGCCCCAGATTGGGGACTAGCGGGAGGGCTGATCTGACCGGGGAGCTGTTTTTT. This sequence encodes CASSPRLGTSGRADLTGELFF. The entire variable domain, with the rest obtained from reference TRBV7-3 and TRBJ2-2, is as follows: GAGVSQTPSNKVTEKGKYVELRCDPISGHTALYWYRQSLGQGPEFLIYFQGTGAADDSGLPNDRFFAVRPEGSVSTLKIQRTERGDSAVYLCASSPRLGTSGRADLTGELFFGEGSRLTVL.

This clone was recorded only once. The chain couples TRBV10-1 to TRBJ2-3; TRBD2 matches 9 bases. The CDR3 covers 16 residues. The germline gives CDR1 WNHNN, CDR2 SYGVQD (reference sequence). V was clipped by 5 bases and J by 5 bases; unmatched bases: 11. The CDR3 region is CASSPNALAGKDTQYF. CDR3 sequence (DNA): TGCGCCAGCAGTCCCAACGCCCTAGCGGGAAAAGATACGCAGTATTTT.

The chain couples TRBV7-3 to TRBJ2-1; 9 nucleotides match TRBD2. CDR3 length: 15 residues. Per the germline V gene, CDR1 is SGHTA and CDR2 is FQGTGA. Trimming took 5 bases from V and 2 from J; bases not matched to a gene: 4. CDR3 DNA: TGTGCCAGCAGCCAAGCGGGAGGAGCCTACAATGAGCAGTTCTTC. Translating gives CASSQAGGAYNEQFF.

The rearrangement uses TRBV21-1 and TRBJ1-2; no check of the table's D call, TRBD1, against the DNA was made. TRBV21-1 is a recognized pseudogene. The CDR3 sequence is 15 residues long. Written as DNA, the CDR3 is TGTGCCAGCAGCAAAGGTAGACAGGGGGGGAGGGATCACACCTTC. This sequence encodes CASSKGRQGGRDHTF.

V and J are TRBV9 and TRBJ2-3, with 7 bases matching TRBD2. V shed 4 bases, J shed 9 bases, and the junction held 20 bases outside the gene matches. The germline V gene encodes CDR1 SGDLS and CDR2 YYNGEE. This CDR3 spans 17 amino acids. This CDR3 is CASSTTSGRAGVDTQYF. CDR3 coding DNA: TGTGCCAGCAGCACCACCAGCGGAAGGGCGGGAGTGGACACGCAGTATTTT.

The chain uses TRBV4-3 and TRBJ2-3; 8 bases match TRBD2. The CDR3 is 16 residues long. The junction had 8 bases not matched to a gene; V was cut back by 0 bases and J by 6 bases. Per the germline V gene, CDR1 is LGHNA and CDR2 is YSLEER. CDR3 DNA: TGCGCCAGCAGCCAAGATGTACAGCGGGGGCCGGATACGCAGTATTTT. It specifies CASSQDVQRGPDTQYF.

The V call is TRBV5-1, the J call TRBJ2-5; TRBD2 matches 8 bases. This CDR3 is 11 amino acids long. After removal of 8 bases from V and 4 bases from J, the junction contained 1 base not matched to a gene. CDR1 is SGHRS and CDR2 is YFSETQ in the germline V gene. CDR3 in DNA: TGCGCCAGTGCGGGGGGAGAGACCCAGTACTTC. Translation: CASAGGETQYF.

This clone was recorded only once. The chain employs TRBV7-6 and TRBJ2-1; TRBD2 matches 9 bases. After removal of 0 bases from V and 5 bases from J, the junction contained 5 bases not matched to a gene. The CDR3 runs to 16 residues. Germline assignment: CDR1 SGHVS and CDR2 FNYEAQ. DNA of the CDR3: TGTGCCAGCAGCTTAGCTGCGGGAGGGCCGAACAATGAGCAGTTCTTC. Amino acids: CASSLAAGGPNNEQFF.

The chain combines TRBV7-2 with TRBJ2-3; 11 positions agree with TRBD2. From germline, CDR1 is SGHTA and CDR2 FQGNSA. The J segment lost 6 bases and the V segment lost 5 bases, leaving 13 bases of the junction unmatched. The CDR3 loop spans 17 amino acids. DNA of the CDR3: TGTGCCAGCAGCCCTATCGGGCTAGCGGGAGGACGGGATACGCAGTATTTT. As protein: CASSPIGLAGGRDTQYF.

This clone was observed a few times. The gene calls are TRBV7-2 and TRBJ1-4, with D hard to call. Germline V CDR1 and CDR2: SGHTA, FQGNSA. The length of the CDR3 is 13 residues. The germline V and J ends were trimmed by 5 bases and 8 bases, with 12 bases remaining between them. The chain's CDR3 is CASSRKAREKLFF. DNA of the CDR3: TGTGCCAGCAGCCGCAAGGCTAGAGAAAAACTGTTTTTT.

The rearrangement links TRBV20-1 to TRBJ1-1, with D possibly matching TRBD1 (5 bases). V was pared by 6 bases and J by 7 bases, with 12 bases between. The germline CDR1 and CDR2 sequences are DFQATT and SNEGSKA (reference sequence). The CDR3 sequence is 11 residues long. CDR3 nucleotides: TGCAGTGCCCCAGGGTTGGGTGAAGCTTTCTTT. Translated, it gives CSAPGLGEAFF.

J is TRBJ1-2 and V is TRBV2; maybe TRBD1 (5 bases). The germline V and J ends were trimmed by 5 bases and 6 bases, with 19 bases remaining between them. CDR3 length: 15 amino acids. Germline lookup yields CDR1 SNHLY and CDR2 FYNNEI. The DNA for the CDR3 is TGTGCCAGCAGTAACCAGGGAAGGGCGAATCATGGCTACACCTTC. It translates to CASSNQGRANHGYTF.